One and the same sample provided the 5 T cell receptor beta chains below, sequenced in a study of early T cells in non-severe SARS-CoV-2 infection. TCRdb re-called the 5' RACE reads through MiXCR, storing one row per CDR3 protein. In the table there are some 27,000 distinct CDR3 sequences, roughly 4% of which are singletons. The sequenced material came from whole blood. The receptors were gathered from an adult who was a healthcare worker with PCR-confirmed SARS-CoV-2 infection or an uninfected control (not recorded which).

There are many counts of this clonotype. This chain links TRBV7-8 with TRBJ2-5; TRBD1 is a possible D gene (6 bases). V lost 4 bases and J lost 2, with 14 bases in between. Germline V gene lookup returns CDR1 SGHVS and CDR2 FQNEAQ. This CDR3 region has 15 residues. The CDR3 nucleotides read TGTGCCAGCAGCTCAGCCGGGACACTTCAAGAGACCCAGTACTTC. Its translation: CASSSAGTLQETQYF.

This clonotype was recorded at least ten times. This chain joins TRBV3-1 and TRBJ2-3; the D gene is possibly TRBD1 (5 bases). V lost 3 bases to trimming and J lost 3 bases, with 10 bases between them. CDR3 size: 14 residues. In germline, CDR1 is LGHDT, CDR2 YNNKEL (reference sequence). CDR3 sequence: CASSQRTTTDTQYF. The CDR3, as DNA: TGTGCCAGCAGCCAGCGGACAACGACAGATACGCAGTATTTT.

The sample holds many counts of this clonotype. V usage is TRBV21-1 and J usage is TRBJ1-1. TRBV21-1 is designated a pseudogene. The CDR3 sequence is 17 residues long. Here the CDR3 DNA reads TGTGCCAGCAGCAAGTTCGTAGTAAACCCTAAGAACACTGAAGCTTTCTTT. This sequence encodes CASSKFVVNPKNTEAFF.

The rearrangement uses TRBV5-1 and TRBJ1-1, with D uncertain. Per germline, CDR1 SGHRS and CDR2 YFSETQ. V shed 1 base and J shed 8 bases, with 12 bases lying between them. CDR3 length: 13 residues. The CDR3, as DNA: TGCGCCAGCAGCTTGACGGTAACAGCCGAAGCTTTCTTT. This translates into CASSLTVTAEAFF.

This clonotype was counted many times. The V and J genes are TRBV6-1 and TRBJ2-1; TRBD1 matches at 7 bases. Germline CDR1 is MNHNS and CDR2 is SASEGT. The CDR3 sequence is 17 residues long. V shed 4 bases and J 0 bases; nucleotides not matched to a gene: 9. The CDR3 DNA reads as TGTGCCAGCAGTGTAAGGGGGCTCTCACGCTCCTACAATGAGCAGTTCTTC. Translating it yields CASSVRGLSRSYNEQFF.